These 4 T cell receptor beta chains were sequenced from one sample in a study of T-cell reconstitution after alpha-beta-depleted transplantation in children. Construction of the TCRbeta library involved unique molecular identifiers. From the PCR reads, TCRdb called clonotypes with MiXCR, one entry per CDR3 protein. Among around 530,000 distinct CDR3 sequences listed, approximately 29% were seen once. The sequencing here drew on PBMCs from the stem cell graft donor, taken from the stem cell graft. These receptors came from a human donor who donated a stem cell graft to a child with aplastic anemia.

The chain employs TRBV7-2 and TRBJ2-3, with D unclear. CDR3 length: 13 amino acids. The ends were cut back, 1 base at V and 5 bases at J, with 7 bases in the middle. The germline CDR1 and CDR2 sequences are SGHTA and FQGNSA. In nucleotides, the CDR3 is TGTGCCAGCAGCTTAGGCAATATAGATACGCAGTATTTT. Its protein is CASSLGNIDTQYF.

This sequence joins TRBV7-2 and TRBJ2-5; 7 nucleotides agree with TRBD2. This CDR3 is 13 amino acids long. J was trimmed by 2 bases and V by 7 bases; bases with no gene match: 4. Germline V gene data show CDR1 as SGHTA and CDR2 as FQGNSA. CDR3 amino acids: CASTVGLQETQYF. Here the CDR3 DNA reads TGTGCCAGCACCGTGGGACTACAAGAGACCCAGTACTTC.

This sequence joins TRBV30 and TRBJ1-5; D is undetermined. V lost 4 bases to trimming and J lost 3 bases, with 10 bases between them. This CDR3 contains 13 residues. The germline CDR1 and CDR2 sequences are GTSNPN and SVGIG (reference sequence). The CDR3 coding sequence is TGTGCCTGGACCAACGGTAACAATCAGCCCCAGCATTTT. As protein: CAWTNGNNQPQHF.

This clonotype has only a few counts. This sequence joins TRBV18 and TRBJ1-1, with 8 bases aligning to TRBD1. The CDR3 consists of 15 residues. With V trimmed by 4 bases and J by 2 bases, 6 bases remained unmatched. CDR1 and CDR2 (germline): KGHSH, LQKENI. CDR3: CASSLVGQANTEAFF. In DNA form, the CDR3 reads TGTGCCAGCTCACTAGTGGGACAGGCAAACACTGAAGCTTTCTTT.